This TCR beta chain was documented in a study of cytomegalovirus exposure and HLA in healthy donors (dated by TCRdb to about 2017). Describing the broader study: According to a later analysis, one platform produced both the 120 validation repertoires and the 620 or so repertoires of the first cohort. The study combined high-throughput TCR immunosequencing, statistical association of individual TCRs with disease status, and machine learning to predict cytomegalovirus infection status. The study aimed to test whether signatures of past pathogen exposure could be identified by cataloging public T cell receptors. Along with the approximately 700-subject first cohort, a separate validation cohort of over a hundred different subjects was used.

Taken from cysteine to phenylalanine, the CDR3 has 17 residues. The only DNA kept is the CDR3, 51 bases in frame from the first base. The germline V gene sets CDR1 to MDHEN and CDR2 to SYDVKM. V lost 8 bases and J lost 6 bases, and the count of bases not matched to a germline gene is 21. Regarding this clone: No antigen is known for it. Base qualities are missing; no much larger clone stands one base away.

Study-wide conclusions, independent of this receptor: Three of the identified cytomegalovirus-associated TCR beta chains were confirmed in vitro to be specific for cytomegalovirus antigens. A later analysis had no HLA typing for the validation cohort, so co-occurrence there was scored across all 120 repertoires. Cytomegalovirus status was reported to be diagnosed by the classifier with high specificity and sensitivity in both the original and validation cohorts. The study listed approximately 160 TCR beta chains as associated with cytomegalovirus. It was suggested by the authors that the approach could potentially be generalized to other disease states and immunological phenotypes. In a later analysis, TCRs clustered in the first cohort were found to also tend to co-occur in the approximately 120 validation repertoires, with approximately 93% of cluster scores above 0. Most TCR sequences were observed very rarely across donors, whereas some public TCRs were present in many individuals.

Libraries were built with the immunoSEQ multiplex PCR assay. In the original analysis: A statistical classification framework was built for diagnosing cytomegalovirus status from the catalog of TCR beta chain sequences. Not all clones reach the TCRdb copy of this immuneACCESS table, which keeps in-frame sequences only. Checked studies attribute under half of the gap to unresolved V genes and leave the rest unexplained. V and J calls and clone size follow that table, whereas D and trimming were derived from the DNA. Across this sample there are fewer than 250,000 clones, with about 83% seen only once. The leading ten clones occupy about 3% of the sample. Separate from the approximately 690-subject first cohort, the validation cohort of 120 subjects was the group to which the donors belonged.

Material for sequencing was PBMCs. The V and J genes are TRBV28 and TRBJ1-2, with 7 bases aligning to TRBD1. This receptor was taken from a young man in good health and CMV-seronegative. The nucleotide sequence reads TGTGCCAGCGCGAATCATAGTGGGAACAGGGGTTTTGATGGCTACACCTTC. The translation is CASANHSGNRGFDGYTF.